A single count supports the clone carrying this TCR beta chain. This entry belongs to a study of T cell responses to AZD1222 COVID-19 vaccine. Sequencing used immunoSEQ multiplex PCR; TCRdb keeps in-frame clones, though not all of them. The repertoire includes 85,000 to 100,000 clones, more than 75% of them detected once, and more than 8.5% sits in the top ten. Trimming cost V 4 bases and J 0 bases, with 19 bases left between them. Germline V gives CDR1 MGHRA, CDR2 YSYEKL. This CDR3 is 18 amino acids long. This specimen was peripheral blood, taken on day 0 of AZD1222 vaccination. The receptor's source is an adult in good health. This rearrangement joins TRBV4-1 to TRBJ1-3, with TRBD1 as a possible D gene (6 bases). CDR3: CASSPDPLRGSSGNTIYF. The CDR3 nucleotides read TGCGCCAGCAGCCCAGATCCGCTCAGGGGCAGCTCTGGAAACACCATATATTTT.